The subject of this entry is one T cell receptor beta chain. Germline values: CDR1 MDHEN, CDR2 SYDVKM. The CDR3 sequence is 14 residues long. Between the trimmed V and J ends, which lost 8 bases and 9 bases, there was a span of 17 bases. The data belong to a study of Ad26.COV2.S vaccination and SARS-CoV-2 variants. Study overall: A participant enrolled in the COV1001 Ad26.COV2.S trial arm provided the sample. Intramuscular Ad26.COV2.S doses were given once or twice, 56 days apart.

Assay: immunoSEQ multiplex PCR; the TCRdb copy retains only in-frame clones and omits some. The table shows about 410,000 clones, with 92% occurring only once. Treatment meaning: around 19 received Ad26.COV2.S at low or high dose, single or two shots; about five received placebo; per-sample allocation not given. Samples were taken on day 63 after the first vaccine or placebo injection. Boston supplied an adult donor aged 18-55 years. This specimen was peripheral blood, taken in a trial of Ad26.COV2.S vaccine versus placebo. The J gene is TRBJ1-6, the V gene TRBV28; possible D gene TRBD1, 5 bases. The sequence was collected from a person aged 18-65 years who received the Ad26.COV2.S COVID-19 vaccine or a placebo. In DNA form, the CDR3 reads TGTGCCAGCTTTTTGAGGGGAGATCGTTCACCCCTCCACTTT. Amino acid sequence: CASFLRGDRSPLHF.